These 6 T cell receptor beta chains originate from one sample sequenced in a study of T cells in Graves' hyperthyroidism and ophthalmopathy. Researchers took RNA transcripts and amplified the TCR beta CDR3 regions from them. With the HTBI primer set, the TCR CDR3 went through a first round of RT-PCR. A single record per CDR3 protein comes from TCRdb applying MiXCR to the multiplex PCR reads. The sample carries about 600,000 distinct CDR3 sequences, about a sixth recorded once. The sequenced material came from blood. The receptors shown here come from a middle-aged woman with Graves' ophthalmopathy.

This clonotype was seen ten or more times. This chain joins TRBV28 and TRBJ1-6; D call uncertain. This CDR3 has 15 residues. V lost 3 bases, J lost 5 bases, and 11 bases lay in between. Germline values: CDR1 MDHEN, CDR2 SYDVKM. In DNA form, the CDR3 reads TGTGCCAGCAGTTTTCCGGGGATAAATAATTCACCCCTCCACTTT. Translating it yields CASSFPGINNSPLHF. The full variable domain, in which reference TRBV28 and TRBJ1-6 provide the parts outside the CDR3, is DVKVTQSSRYLVKRTGEKVFLECVQDMDHENMFWYRQDPGLGLRLIYFSYDVKMKEKGDIPEGYSVSREKKERFSLILESASTNQTSMYLCASSFPGINNSPLHFGNGTRLTVT.

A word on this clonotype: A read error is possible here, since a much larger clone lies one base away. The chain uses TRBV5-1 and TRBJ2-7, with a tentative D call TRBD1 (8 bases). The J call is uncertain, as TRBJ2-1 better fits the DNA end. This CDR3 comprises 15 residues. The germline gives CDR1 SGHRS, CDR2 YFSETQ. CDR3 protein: CASSNGQGRDYEQFF. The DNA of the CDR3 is TGCGCCAGCAGCAACGGACAGGGCAGGGACTACGAGCAGTTCTTC.

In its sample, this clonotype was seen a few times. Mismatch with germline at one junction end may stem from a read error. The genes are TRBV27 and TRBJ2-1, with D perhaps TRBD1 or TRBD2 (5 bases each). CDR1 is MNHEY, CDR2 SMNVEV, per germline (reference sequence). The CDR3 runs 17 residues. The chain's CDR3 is CAGSLMMGTSSYNEQFF. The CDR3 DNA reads TGTGCCGGCAGTTTAATGATGGGGACCAGCTCCTACAATGAGCAGTTCTTC.

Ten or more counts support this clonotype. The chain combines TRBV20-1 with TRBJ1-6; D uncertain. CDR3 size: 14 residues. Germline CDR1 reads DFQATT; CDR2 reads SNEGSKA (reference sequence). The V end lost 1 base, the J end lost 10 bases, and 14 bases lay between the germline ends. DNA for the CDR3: TGCAGTGCTAGAGGGTACGCCGAGTCCTCACCCCTCCACTTT. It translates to CSARGYAESSPLHF.

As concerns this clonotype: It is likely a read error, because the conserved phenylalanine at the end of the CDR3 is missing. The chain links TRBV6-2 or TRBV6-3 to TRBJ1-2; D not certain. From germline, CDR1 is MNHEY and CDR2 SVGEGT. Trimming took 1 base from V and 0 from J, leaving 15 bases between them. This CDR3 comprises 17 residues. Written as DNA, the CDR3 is TGTGCCAGCAGTTACTTGCCAGCAGATCGACCTAACTATGGCTACACCTCC. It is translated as CASSYLPADRPNYGYTS.

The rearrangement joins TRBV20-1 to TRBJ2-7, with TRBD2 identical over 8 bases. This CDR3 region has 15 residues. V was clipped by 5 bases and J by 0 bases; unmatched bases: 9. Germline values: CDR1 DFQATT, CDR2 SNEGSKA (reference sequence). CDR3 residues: CSASPASGFSYEQYF. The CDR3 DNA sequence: TGCAGTGCTTCCCCGGCTAGCGGGTTCTCCTACGAGCAGTACTTC.